The present T cell receptor (beta chain) was sequenced within a study of cytomegalovirus exposure and HLA in healthy donors. General observations from the study: Certain sequence variants were highly shared and formed a cluster, and this cluster was likely a sequencing artifact. Researchers reported from a later analysis that most CMV-associated TCR beta chains appeared HLA-restricted.

CDR3 length: 13 residues. The junction had 7 bases not matched to a gene; V was cut back by 6 bases and J by 8 bases. Germline CDR1 is SEHNR and CDR2 is FQNEAQ (reference sequence). A multiplex PCR was run with 60 Vbeta primers and 13 Jbeta primers. The protocol was immunoSEQ multiplex PCR, while the TCRdb copy is restricted to in-frame clones and leaves out a portion. Among some 140,000 clones listed, 73% were seen once. In the case of this clone: Its cognate antigen is unknown.

The chain employs TRBV7-9 and TRBJ1-2; 9 nucleotides match TRBD1. Material for sequencing was PBMCs. The TCR was taken from a woman in her forties in good health and CMV-seronegative. In DNA form, the CDR3 reads TGTGCCAGCAGTCAACAGGGGGCTACCGGCTACACCTTC. Encoded protein: CASSQQGATGYTF.